The text below deals with one TCR beta chain. Second doses at about 4 or about 12 weeks were pooled. V lost 0 bases to trimming and J lost 4 bases; unmatched junction nucleotides: 4. Germline V gives CDR1 LGHNA, CDR2 YSLEER. This CDR3 spans 16 amino acids. The data belong to a study of T cell responses to AZD1222 COVID-19 vaccine. Using immunoSEQ multiplex PCR, the repertoire was profiled, and TCRdb retains in-frame clones only, with some absent. This sample has roughly 150,000 clones, with around 90% found just once. The J gene is TRBJ2-1, the V gene TRBV4-3; 9 bases agree with TRBD1. The sequencing here drew on peripheral blood, taken 28 days after the second AZD1222 dose. The receptor's source is an adult who received the AZD1222 COVID-19 vaccine. Written as DNA, the CDR3 is TGCGCCAGCAGCCAAGAGGCGGGGACAGGGTACAATGAGCAGTTCTTC. Protein sequence: CASSQEAGTGYNEQFF.